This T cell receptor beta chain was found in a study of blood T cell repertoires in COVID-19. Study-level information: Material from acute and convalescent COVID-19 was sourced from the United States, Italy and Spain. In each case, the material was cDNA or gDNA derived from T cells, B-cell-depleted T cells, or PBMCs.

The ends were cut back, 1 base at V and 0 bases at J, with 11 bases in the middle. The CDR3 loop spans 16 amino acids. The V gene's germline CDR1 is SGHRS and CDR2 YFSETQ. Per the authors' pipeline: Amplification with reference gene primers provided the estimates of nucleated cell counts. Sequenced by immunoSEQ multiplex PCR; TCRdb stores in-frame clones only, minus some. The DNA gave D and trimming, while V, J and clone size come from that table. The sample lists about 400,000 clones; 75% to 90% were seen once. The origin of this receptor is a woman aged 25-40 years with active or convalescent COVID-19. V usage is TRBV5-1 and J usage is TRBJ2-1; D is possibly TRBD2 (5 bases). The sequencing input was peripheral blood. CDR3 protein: CASSLRGSSSYNEQFF. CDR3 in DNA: TGCGCCAGCAGCTTGCGGGGTAGCTCCTCCTACAATGAGCAGTTCTTC.